These 17 T cell receptor beta chains share one sample of origin, sequenced in a study of CD8+CD57+ T cells in acquired aplastic anemia. Only patients with CD8+CD57+ cell expansion on flow cytometry were chosen for sequencing. Profiling that covered TCR beta VDJ and CDR3 relied on genomic DNA as its template. TCRdb redid the calling of the reads with MiXCR, one entry per CDR3 protein. The sample lists about 180,000 distinct CDR3 sequences, 45% to 55% seen once, with around 1% in the top ten. The specimen was sorted CD4+, CD8+, or CD8+CD57+ T cells (not recorded which) from PBMCs. These receptors were collected from a human donor with aplastic anemia.

The chain is built from TRBV5-6 and TRBJ1-2; D may be TRBD1 (5 bases). Looked up from germline, CDR1 is SGHDT and CDR2 is YYEEEE. Deletions cut 4 bases from V and 7 bases from J, with 17 bases between. The CDR3 runs to 14 residues. The CDR3 loop is CASSLNQGYAGYTF. CDR3 in DNA: TGTGCCAGCAGCCTAAACCAGGGTTACGCTGGCTACACCTTC. The whole variable domain, filled in from reference TRBV5-6 and TRBJ1-2, reads DAGVTQSPTHLIKTRGQQVTLRCSPKSGHDTVSWYQQALGQGPQFIFQYYEEEERQRGNFPDRFSGHQFPNYSSELNVNALLLGDSALYLCASSLNQGYAGYTFGSGTRLTVV.

This clonotype was picked up a small number of times. One end of the junction is discordant with germline, which a read error may explain. The rearrangement links TRBV12-3 or TRBV12-4 to TRBJ2-7; D unresolved. This CDR3 region has 13 residues. The DNA of the CDR3 is TGTGCTAGCAGTCCCTCATCTATCTACGAGCAGTACTTC. Translating gives CASSPSSIYEQYF.

The chain recombines TRBV20-1 with TRBJ2-5; weak D call: TRBD2 (6 bases). This CDR3 has 15 amino acids. Trimming removed 6 bases from V and 2 bases from J, with 19 bases in between. Germline assignment: CDR1 DFQATT and CDR2 SNEGSKA (reference sequence). CDR3: CSAFLHRDSQETQYF. In nucleotides, the CDR3 is TGCAGTGCCTTCCTACACCGGGACTCACAAGAGACCCAGTACTTC.

CDR3 protein: CATSDWGQDYGYTF. In DNA, the CDR3 is TGTGCCACCAGTGATTGGGGACAGGACTATGGCTACACCTTC. The gene calls are TRBV24-1 and TRBJ1-2, with 8 bases fitting TRBD1. Germline CDR1 KGHDR, CDR2 SFDVKD. This CDR3 comprises 14 residues. V dropped 2 bases and J dropped 3; count of bases not matched to a gene: 1.

This chain uses TRBV4-2 with TRBJ1-3; D is uncertain. The CDR3 has 17 amino acids. Trimming pared 0 bases from V and 4 bases from J, leaving 16 bases between. The V gene's germline CDR1 is LGHNA and CDR2 YNFKEQ. This chain's CDR3 is CASSQDVVGEYGNTIYF. CDR3 DNA: TGTGCCAGCAGCCAAGATGTGGTCGGAGAATACGGAAACACCATATATTTT.

Note on this clonotype: The CDR3 end shows no conserved phenylalanine or tryptophan, and so a read error is likely. Because the CDR3's place on the DNA is in doubt, the DNA is left out and the CDR3 is given as listed by TCRdb. This chain connects TRBV9 to TRBJ2-7; the table's TRBD2 call for D was not verified on the DNA. The CDR3 spans 8 residues, counting both ends. Germline CDR1 SGDLS, CDR2 YYNGEE. CDR3 loop: CASSTGTS.

Remarks on this clonotype: A read error is possible here, since a much larger clone lies one base away. V is TRBV7-2 and J is TRBJ1-2; 9 nucleotides line up with TRBD1. The CDR3 runs to 15 residues. Germline V lookup: CDR1 SGHTA, CDR2 FQGNSA. The CDR3 region is CASSLDRGSGYGYIF. The CDR3 nucleotides read TGTGCCAGCAGCTTGGACAGGGGTTCAGGCTATGGCTACATCTTC.

Of note for this clonotype: This may arise from a read error, as a much more abundant clone is one base away. The conserved phenylalanine or tryptophan is not found at the CDR3 terminus, so this likely reflects a read error. The rearrangement joins TRBV3-1 to TRBJ1-1, with D perhaps matching TRBD1 (6 bases). Trimming took 5 bases from V and 4 from J, leaving 14 bases between them. The germline V gene encodes CDR1 LGHDT and CDR2 YNNKEL (reference sequence). The CDR3 is 14 residues long. DNA for the CDR3: TGTGCCAGCAGCGAGACAGGCATACTCACTGAAGCTTTCTCT. Translating gives CASSETGILTEAFS.

This chain joins TRBV10-3 and TRBJ2-3, with TRBD2 matching over 11 bases. Germline CDR1 and CDR2: ENHRY and SYGVKD. The CDR3 runs 16 residues. With 8 bases clipped from V and 2 bases from J, the junction kept 9 bases outside the gene matches. In nucleotides, the CDR3 is TGTGCCATCCGGACGACTAGCGGGGCTTACACAGATACGCAGTATTTT. Its protein product is CAIRTTSGAYTDTQYF.

The sample holds many counts of this clonotype. The CDR3 reads CASSYSPSHSYEQYF. Written as DNA, the CDR3 is TGTGCCAGCAGTTACTCTCCTAGCCACTCCTACGAGCAGTACTTC. The chain couples TRBV6-5 to TRBJ2-7, with D possibly being TRBD2 (5 bases). Trimming removed 0 bases at V and 0 bases at J, with 9 bases between. Germline loops: CDR1 MNHEY, CDR2 SVGAGI. The CDR3 has 15 amino acids.

The CDR3 protein is CASSLSLNGPYEQYF. As DNA, the CDR3 is TGTGCCAGCAGCTTATCCCTCAACGGACCCTACGAGCAGTACTTC. This chain uses TRBV5-4 with TRBJ2-7; D gene ambiguous. This CDR3 has 15 residues. V was trimmed by 2 bases and J by 2 bases, leaving 14 bases between them. CDR1 and CDR2 (germline): SGHNT, YYREEE (reference sequence). Full variable domain (missing parts from reference TRBV5-4 and TRBJ2-7): ETGVTQSPTHLIKTRGQQVTLRCSSQSGHNTVSWYQQALGQGPQFIFQYYREEENGRGNFPPRFSGLQFPNYSSELNVNALELDDSALYLCASSLSLNGPYEQYFGPGTRLTVT.

The chain employs TRBV2 and TRBJ1-2; D is ambiguous. With 5 bases removed from V and 4 bases from J, the gap between germline ends came to 17 bases. This CDR3 has 15 residues. The germline gives CDR1 SNHLY, CDR2 FYNNEI. The CDR3 is CASSKSIIGTYGYTF. The CDR3 nucleotides are TGTGCCAGCAGTAAGTCCATCATAGGAACCTATGGCTACACCTTC.

The chain employs TRBV10-3 and TRBJ1-2, with 11 bases identical to TRBD1. The CDR3 has 13 residues. V gave up 4 bases and J gave up 8 bases; unmatched junction bases: 3. The V gene's germline CDR1 is ENHRY and CDR2 SYGVKD. CDR3 nucleotide sequence: TGTGCCATCAGTGGGACAGGGGGCGAGGGCTACACCTTC. Encoded protein: CAISGTGGEGYTF.

The table lists this clonotype with many counts. The chain joins TRBV10-1 to TRBJ2-7, with 12 bases matching TRBD2. V lost 5 bases, J lost 5 bases, and 10 bases stayed unmatched. The CDR3 contains 16 residues. CDR1 and CDR2 from the germline V gene are WNHNN and SYGVQD (reference sequence). CDR3 protein: CASSLRTSGTSHEQYF. Written as DNA, the CDR3 is TGCGCCAGCAGTCTCAGGACTAGCGGGACATCCCACGAGCAGTACTTC.

The genes are TRBV20-1 and TRBJ2-1, with 10 nucleotides matching TRBD2. Germline loops: CDR1 DFQATT, CDR2 SNEGSKA (reference sequence). CDR3 length: 15 residues. The trim removed 4 bases at V and 0 bases at J, leaving 3 bases unmatched. The CDR3 DNA reads TGCAGTGCTAATAGCGGGAGGACCTCCTACAATGAGCAGTTCTTC. Its translation is CSANSGRTSYNEQFF.

As for this clonotype: The junction departs from the called germline gene at one end, perhaps through a read error. J is TRBJ1-2 and V is TRBV4-2; tentative D call: TRBD1 (6 bases). Germline V gene data show CDR1 as LGHNA and CDR2 as YNFKEQ. CDR3 length: 17 amino acids. CDR3 sequence: CAGSQETERGVGYGYTF. CDR3 nucleotides: TGTGCCGGCAGCCAAGAGACCGAGAGGGGGGTCGGCTATGGCTACACCTTC.

Many counts were recorded for this clonotype. The rearrangement links TRBV6-1 to TRBJ1-2; no clear D gene. The germline V and J ends were trimmed by 6 bases and 5 bases, with 10 bases remaining between them. Germline assignment: CDR1 MNHNS and CDR2 SASEGT. This CDR3 has 12 residues. The CDR3 nucleotides are TGTGCCAGCAGCCCCGGGATTTATGGCTACACCTTC. This translates into CASSPGIYGYTF.